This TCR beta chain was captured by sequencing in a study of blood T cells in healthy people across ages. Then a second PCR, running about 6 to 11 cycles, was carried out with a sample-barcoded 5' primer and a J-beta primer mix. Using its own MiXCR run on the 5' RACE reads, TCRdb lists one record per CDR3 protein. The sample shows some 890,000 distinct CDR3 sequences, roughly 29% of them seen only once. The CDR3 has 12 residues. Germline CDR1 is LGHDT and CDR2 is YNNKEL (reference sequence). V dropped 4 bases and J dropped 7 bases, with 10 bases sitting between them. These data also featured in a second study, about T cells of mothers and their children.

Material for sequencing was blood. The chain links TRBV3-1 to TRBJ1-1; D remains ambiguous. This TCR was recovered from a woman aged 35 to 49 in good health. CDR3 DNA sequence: TGTGCCAGCAGCCCCACATCGGGTGAAGCTTTCTTT. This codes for CASSPTSGEAFF.